This entry lists 8 T cell receptor beta chains sequenced from one sample in a study of cytomegalovirus exposure and HLA in healthy donors. PCR involved 60 Vbeta and 13 Jbeta primers. Only in-frame clones appear in the TCRdb table, and some are missing; sequencing was by immunoSEQ multiplex PCR. Among around 150,000 clones listed, 70% to 90% were seen once. Source material: PBMCs. The receptors shown here come from a man younger than 35 in good health and CMV-seropositive.

The chain uses TRBV6-5 and TRBJ1-1, with 7 bases aligning to TRBD1. The J segment lost 5 bases and the V segment lost 4 bases, leaving 13 bases of the junction unmatched. Germline-derived CDR1 and CDR2 are MNHEY and SVGAGI. The CDR3 runs to 16 residues. The CDR3 nucleotides read TGTGCCAGCAGTTCCTCAGGGACAGCCCTAGGGACTGAAGCTTTCTTT. This translates into CASSSSGTALGTEAFF.

J is TRBJ1-2 and V is TRBV7-2; tentative D call: TRBD1 (6 bases). The CDR3 runs 13 residues. Trimming shortened V by 6 bases and J by 2 bases, and 10 bases separated the two germline ends. Germline CDR1 is SGHTA and CDR2 is FQGNSA. CDR3 nucleotides: TGTGCCAGCAGGCCGACAGGAAACTATGGCTACACCTTC. Amino acid sequence: CASRPTGNYGYTF.

The chain uses TRBV9 and TRBJ1-1; 9 bases align to TRBD1. Germline V gene lookup returns CDR1 SGDLS and CDR2 YYNGEE. With 4 bases clipped from V and 3 bases from J, the junction kept 10 bases outside the gene matches. The CDR3 contains 16 residues. The CDR3 region has the DNA TGTGCCAGCAGCAAAAGTGTGGGACAGGGACACACTGAAGCTTTCTTT. This translates into CASSKSVGQGHTEAFF.

The chain has TRBV25-1 and TRBJ1-5, with TRBD1 as a possible D gene (5 bases). CDR1 MGHDK and CDR2 SYGVNS come from the germline V gene. The V end lost 3 bases, the J end lost 12 bases, and 21 bases lay between the germline ends. CDR3 length equals 15 residues. CDR3 bases: TGTGCCAGCAGTGACGGGGTGGGGGGATCAGGGTTCCAGCATTTT. It is translated as CASSDGVGGSGFQHF.

V and J are TRBV4-1 and TRBJ2-4, with D possibly TRBD1 on 5 matching bases. This CDR3 has 13 amino acids. V was trimmed by 1 base and J by 8 bases, leaving 9 bases between them. Germline CDR1 and CDR2: MGHRA and YSYEKL. CDR3 nucleotides: TGCGCCAGCAGCCAAGCCAGGGTTGACATTCAGTACTTC. Translated, it gives CASSQARVDIQYF.

The chain carries TRBV7-9 and TRBJ1-1; TRBD1 agrees at 12 bases. CDR3 length: 15 amino acids. Germline CDR1 is SEHNR and CDR2 is FQNEAQ (reference sequence). V was clipped by 3 bases and J by 10 bases; unmatched bases: 9. This CDR3 is CASSFSRDRGLRAFF. The CDR3 DNA follows: TGTGCCAGCAGCTTCTCCCGGGACAGGGGGCTCAGAGCTTTCTTT.

The chain's CDR3 is CASSRSAGSGLGQPQHF. The CDR3 nucleotides are TGTGCCAGCAGCCGCTCGGCAGGGTCAGGGCTTGGTCAGCCCCAGCATTTT. This chain links TRBV27 with TRBJ1-5; perhaps TRBD1 as D (5 bases). Germline lookup yields CDR1 MNHEY and CDR2 SMNVEV (reference sequence). Trimming removed 6 bases at V and 6 bases at J, with 24 bases between. This CDR3 region has 17 residues.

The chain links TRBV5-1 to TRBJ1-1; the D gene is possibly TRBD1 (5 bases). Trimming stripped 0 bases from V and 0 bases from J, with 9 bases between. The CDR3 has 15 amino acids. Germline V gene sequence: CDR1 SGHRS, CDR2 YFSETQ. CDR3 DNA sequence: TGCGCCAGCAGCTTGGACAGGATCATGAACACTGAAGCTTTCTTT. It codes for CASSLDRIMNTEAFF.